These 25 T cell receptor beta chains were all obtained from the same sample, sequenced in a study of T cell changes during pregnancy in multiple sclerosis (dated by TCRdb to between 2018 and 2021). The method behind the library was the immunoSEQ multiplex PCR assay. TCRdb stores this immuneACCESS table with in-frame sequences only. Part of the clones is absent; in the studies checked, under half of the shortfall reflects unresolved V genes, and no reason is known for the rest. This sample has around 63,000 clones in its table, and 91% of those were observed once. The top ten clones comprise about 1.2% of the sample. This sample comprised peripheral blood, obtained after pregnancy. Receptor source: a female donor in good health, enrolled as a control in a pregnancy study.

The V gene is TRBV5-6, the J gene TRBJ2-5, with a tentative D call TRBD2 (6 bases). V dropped 3 bases and J dropped 3 bases, with 18 bases sitting between them. This CDR3 comprises 16 residues. The germline V gene encodes CDR1 SGHDT and CDR2 YYEEEE. CDR3 in amino acids: CASSSVTGTGKETQYF. CDR3 DNA sequence: TGTGCCAGCAGCTCAGTCACCGGGACTGGTAAAGAGACCCAGTACTTC. The whole variable domain, remainder taken from reference TRBV5-6 and TRBJ2-5, is DAGVTQSPTHLIKTRGQQVTLRCSPKSGHDTVSWYQQALGQGPQFIFQYYEEEERQRGNFPDRFSGHQFPNYSSELNVNALLLGDSALYLCASSSVTGTGKETQYFGPGTRLLVL.

V usage is TRBV4-3 and J usage is TRBJ1-4; a weak D match, TRBD1 (6 bases). The CDR3 loop spans 14 amino acids. Germline CDR1 reads LGHNA; CDR2 reads YSLEER. Trimming removed 4 bases from V and 8 bases from J, with 14 bases in between. The CDR3 protein is CASSLLTGVEKLFF. As DNA, the CDR3 is TGCGCCAGCAGCCTCCTGACAGGCGTAGAAAAACTGTTTTTT.

The gene calls are TRBV9 and TRBJ1-3; no definite D call. Germline-derived CDR1 and CDR2 are SGDLS and YYNGEE. The CDR3 runs 18 residues. Between the trimmed V and J ends, which lost 0 bases and 0 bases, there was a span of 16 bases. DNA for the CDR3: TGTGCCAGCAGCGTAGATGTATTGGAGGCCTTCTCTGGAAACACCATATATTTT. Encoded protein: CASSVDVLEAFSGNTIYF.

This sequence joins TRBV13 and TRBJ2-3; D perhaps matches TRBD2 (5 bases). CDR1 and CDR2 (germline): PRHDT, FYEKMQ (reference sequence). The CDR3 is 17 residues long. Trimming cost V 4 bases and J 6 bases, with 23 bases left between them. CDR3 loop: CASSSTLLGSAFDTQYF. As DNA, the CDR3 is TGTGCCAGCAGCTCTACCCTACTGGGGAGTGCGTTCGATACGCAGTATTTT. The full variable domain, in which reference TRBV13 and TRBJ2-3 provide the parts outside the CDR3, is AAGVIQSPRHLIKEKRETATLKCYPIPRHDTVYWYQQGPGQDPQFLISFYEKMQSDKGSIPDRFSAQQFSDYHSELNMSSLELGDSALYFCASSSTLLGSAFDTQYFGPGTRLTVL.

The V and J genes are TRBV2 and TRBJ2-5, with 8 bases fitting TRBD1. Germline V CDR1 and CDR2: SNHLY, FYNNEI. The length of the CDR3 is 14 residues. J lost 5 bases, V lost 4 bases, and 6 bases had no gene match. The CDR3 DNA follows: TGTGCCAGCAGTGCACGACAGGGGAGGGAGACCCAGTACTTC. Translating it yields CASSARQGRETQYF.

The V and J genes are TRBV19 and TRBJ2-5, with TRBD2 matching 12 bases. V lost 4 bases to trimming and J lost 5 bases; unmatched junction nucleotides: 11. Germline values: CDR1 LNHDA, CDR2 SQIVND (reference sequence). The CDR3 is 17 residues long. CDR3 residues: CASSTTGTSGPGETQYF. In DNA form, the CDR3 reads TGTGCCAGTAGTACCACCGGGACTAGCGGGCCTGGGGAGACCCAGTACTTC.

V usage is TRBV30 and J usage is TRBJ1-2, with D perhaps TRBD1 (6 bases). The CDR3 loop spans 13 amino acids. V was clipped by 2 bases and J by 8 bases, with 15 bases between them. Germline V gene sequence: CDR1 GTSNPN, CDR2 SVGIG (reference sequence). CDR3 loop: CAWSPTSGAGYTF. The CDR3 DNA is TGTGCCTGGAGTCCGACATCAGGGGCCGGCTACACCTTC.

The gene calls are TRBV30 and TRBJ1-1, with 7 positions matching TRBD1. CDR1 is GTSNPN and CDR2 is SVGIG in the germline V gene (reference sequence). V lost 2 bases to trimming and J lost 3 bases; unmatched junction nucleotides: 12. The CDR3 contains 16 residues. CDR3 DNA sequence: TGTGCCTGGAGTAGCCACGACAGGGATCGCGACACTGAAGCTTTCTTT. Protein: CAWSSHDRDRDTEAFF.

This clone has only one observation. The CDR3 protein is CASSLVDRVHEQYF. The CDR3 DNA reads TGTGCCAGCAGCTTGGTGGACAGGGTGCACGAGCAGTACTTC. The chain couples TRBV5-6 to TRBJ2-7; 8 bases line up with TRBD1. V lost 0 bases and J lost 5; bases outside the gene matches: 4. The CDR3 spans 14 residues. Germline CDR1 and CDR2: SGHDT and YYEEEE.

This clone has a single count. The chain has TRBV4-2 and TRBJ2-3, with 9 bases that match TRBD2. The junction had 1 base not matched to a gene; V was cut back by 1 base and J by 2 bases. In germline, CDR1 is LGHNA, CDR2 YNFKEQ. The CDR3 runs 15 residues. The CDR3 protein is CASSQASGVTDTQYF. CDR3 DNA sequence: TGTGCCAGCAGCCAAGCTAGCGGGGTCACAGATACGCAGTATTTT.

The rearrangement joins TRBV10-3 to TRBJ2-1; 10 bases agree with TRBD2. With 0 bases clipped from V and 5 bases from J, the junction kept 4 bases outside the gene matches. The germline V gene has CDR1 ENHRY and CDR2 SYGVKD. The CDR3 is 16 amino acids. The CDR3 DNA follows: TGTGCCATCAGTGAGTCGACTAGCGGGTCGCACAATGAGCAGTTCTTC. Amino acid sequence: CAISESTSGSHNEQFF.

This chain joins TRBV2 and TRBJ2-3; D uncertain. Deletions cut 3 bases from V and 1 base from J, with 5 bases between. CDR1 and CDR2 from the germline V gene are SNHLY and FYNNEI. The CDR3 is 13 amino acids. As DNA, the CDR3 is TGTGCCAGCAGTGATGTAGGCACAGATACGCAGTATTTT. Protein product: CASSDVGTDTQYF.

This chain connects TRBV2 to TRBJ1-1; D remains unclear. The germline gives CDR1 SNHLY, CDR2 FYNNEI. V lost 0 bases and J lost 0, with 8 bases in between. The CDR3 spans 15 residues. The CDR3 nucleotides are TGTGCCAGCAGTGAAGCCCAAACACTGAACACTGAAGCTTTCTTT. Translated: CASSEAQTLNTEAFF.

The rearrangement joins TRBV9 to TRBJ2-2; D perhaps matches TRBD2 (7 bases). The CDR3 consists of 18 residues. From germline, CDR1 is SGDLS and CDR2 YYNGEE. The V end lost 3 bases, the J end lost 1 base, and 19 bases lay between the germline ends. Here the CDR3 reads CASSADQGGARNTGELFF. CDR3 nucleotide sequence: TGTGCCAGCAGCGCCGACCAAGGGGGGGCGCGGAACACCGGGGAGCTGTTTTTT.

The chain employs TRBV5-4 and TRBJ2-3, with D tentatively TRBD2 (5 bases). The germline CDR1 and CDR2 sequences are SGHNT and YYREEE (reference sequence). V lost 2 bases to trimming and J lost 2 bases, with 12 bases between them. CDR3 size: 15 residues. This CDR3 reads CASSLDYSFTDTQYF. The CDR3 DNA is TGTGCCAGCAGCTTAGACTACAGTTTCACAGATACGCAGTATTTT.

The chain combines TRBV4-2 with TRBJ2-7; 8 bases map to TRBD2. The CDR3 covers 15 residues. Germline loops: CDR1 LGHNA, CDR2 YNFKEQ. The junction had 1 base not matched to a gene; V was cut back by 0 bases and J by 0 bases. The CDR3 sequence: CASSQETSGSYEQYF. The CDR3 coding sequence is TGTGCCAGCAGCCAAGAAACTAGCGGCTCCTACGAGCAGTACTTC.

The chain links TRBV30 to TRBJ1-2, with no clear D. Trimming pared 0 bases from V and 0 bases from J, leaving 5 bases between. This CDR3 has 13 residues. Germline CDR1 and CDR2: GTSNPN and SVGIG (reference sequence). CDR3 region: CAWSVQTNYGYTF. CDR3 coding DNA: TGTGCCTGGAGTGTTCAAACTAACTATGGCTACACCTTC.

The V gene is TRBV7-9, the J gene TRBJ2-7, with D tentatively TRBD2 (6 bases). Germline V gives CDR1 SEHNR, CDR2 FQNEAQ (reference sequence). V lost 4 bases and J lost 3, with 13 bases in between. The CDR3 runs 14 residues. The CDR3 sequence is CASSSRDWSYEQYF. The CDR3 region has the DNA TGTGCCAGCAGCTCCCGGGACTGGAGCTACGAGCAGTACTTC.

The V gene is TRBV12-5, the J gene TRBJ2-1; a weak D match, TRBD1 (6 bases). CDR3 length equals 12 residues. Per the germline V gene, CDR1 is LGHNT and CDR2 is FRNRAP. The germline V and J ends were trimmed by 5 bases and 8 bases, with 10 bases remaining between them. The CDR3 spells CASGLGHHEQFF. CDR3 sequence (DNA): TGTGCTAGTGGTCTGGGACACCATGAGCAGTTCTTC.

The chain couples TRBV19 to TRBJ2-7; TRBD2 aligns across 7 bases. Per the germline V gene, CDR1 is LNHDA and CDR2 is SQIVND (reference sequence). With V trimmed by 2 bases and J by 4 bases, 11 bases remained unmatched. The CDR3 has 16 amino acids. The CDR3 coding sequence is TGTGCCAGTAGTATAAGAGGGCTAGCGGAGATGTACGAGCAGTACTTC. Its translation is CASSIRGLAEMYEQYF.

The chain joins TRBV2 to TRBJ1-2; TRBD1 might be the D (6 bases). Trimming shortened V by 7 bases and J by 2 bases, and 14 bases separated the two germline ends. The CDR3 is made up of 14 amino acids. Germline CDR1 reads SNHLY; CDR2 reads FYNNEI. This chain's CDR3 is CASIDGTSNYGYTF. The CDR3 DNA sequence: TGTGCCAGCATCGATGGGACAAGCAACTATGGCTACACCTTC.

V and J are TRBV27 and TRBJ2-2, with D uncertain. Germline V gives CDR1 MNHEY, CDR2 SMNVEV (reference sequence). V dropped 5 bases and J dropped 7 bases, with 8 bases sitting between them. This CDR3 region has 12 residues. CDR3 sequence reads: CASSPSFGELFF. CDR3 nucleotides: TGTGCCAGCAGTCCCAGTTTCGGGGAGCTGTTTTTT.

The chain combines TRBV7-3 with TRBJ1-5; D is unclear. Germline V CDR1 and CDR2: SGHTA, FQGTGA. The V and J ends lost 1 base and 4 bases respectively, with 14 bases between them. This CDR3 comprises 16 residues. The CDR3 DNA is TGTGCCAGCAGCTTAATGCAGGTCGGCATAAATCAGCCCCAGCATTTT. Its translation: CASSLMQVGINQPQHF.

The chain combines TRBV7-9 with TRBJ2-1; D might be TRBD1 (6 bases). Germline V gives CDR1 SEHNR, CDR2 FQNEAQ (reference sequence). V was cut by 1 base and J by 0 bases, with 13 bases left in between. The CDR3 sequence is 17 residues long. CDR3 amino acids: CASSLEGHPSSYNEQFF. Written as DNA, the CDR3 is TGTGCCAGCAGCTTAGAGGGACACCCTAGCTCCTACAATGAGCAGTTCTTC.

The V gene is TRBV15, the J gene TRBJ1-2; tentatively, D is TRBD1 (5 bases). CDR3 size: 15 residues. Per germline, CDR1 LNHNV and CDR2 YYDKDF (reference sequence). V lost 0 bases and J lost 8, with 16 bases in between. The CDR3, as DNA: TGTGCCACCAGCAGAGATCGGGGGACCCTGGGGGGCTACACCTTC. Protein sequence: CATSRDRGTLGGYTF.